These 25 T cell receptor beta chains share one sample of origin, sequenced in a study of shared clonotypes between healthy human individuals (dated by TCRdb to 2019 to 2021). The library relied on the immunoSEQ multiplex PCR assay. Imported from immuneACCESS, the table was reduced by TCRdb to in-frame sequences with V and J called. These copies leave out some clones; in studies compared against another copy, an unresolved V gene accounts for under half, and the cause of the remainder is not known. This sample comprises millions of clones, just over 90% of them detected only once. Jointly, the top ten make up around 0.14% of the sample. Sequenced sample: naive CD4+ T cells sorted from blood. The meaning of the sample's cell subset or site label: CD45RA+ positively selected. The source is a man between 18 and 29 years old in good health.

CDR3 coding DNA: TGTGCTAGTGGTCAGGGGCTCCAAACCGGGGAGCTGTTTTTT. It codes for CASGQGLQTGELFF. The V call is TRBV12-5, the J call TRBJ2-2, with D tentatively TRBD1 (6 bases). Germline CDR1 is LGHNT and CDR2 is FRNRAP. V shed 5 bases and J shed 5 bases, with 12 bases lying between them. CDR3 size: 14 residues.

J is TRBJ2-1 and V is TRBV2; D may match TRBD1 or TRBD2 (5 bases each). Trimming pared 6 bases from V and 3 bases from J, leaving 15 bases between. CDR1 and CDR2 (germline): SNHLY, FYNNEI. The CDR3 is 15 amino acids. The DNA of the CDR3 is TGTGCCAGCAGACCCGGGACGGATTTCTACAATGAGCAGTTCTTC. Its protein is CASRPGTDFYNEQFF.

The CDR3 DNA follows: TGTGCCAGCAGGGACCCCGGGACAGGGCAAACCCCCGGCTACACCTTC. Translation: CASRDPGTGQTPGYTF. The chain recombines TRBV7-2 with TRBJ1-2, with 9 nucleotides matching TRBD1. There are 16 residues in the CDR3. The V gene's germline CDR1 is SGHTA and CDR2 FQGNSA. After removal of 6 bases from V and 8 bases from J, the junction contained 16 bases not matched to a gene.

This chain links TRBV4-1 with TRBJ2-2, with D hard to call. The CDR3 is 16 amino acids. Germline CDR1 is MGHRA and CDR2 is YSYEKL. V was clipped by 0 bases and J by 2 bases, with 10 bases between them. CDR3 sequence: CASSQEPDPNTGELFF. CDR3 coding DNA: TGCGCCAGCAGCCAAGAACCGGACCCTAACACCGGGGAGCTGTTTTTT.

The rearrangement joins TRBV4-1 to TRBJ2-7; D might be TRBD1 (6 bases). CDR1 MGHRA and CDR2 YSYEKL come from the germline V gene. The CDR3 length is 15 residues. V lost 0 bases, J lost 5 bases, and 14 bases lay in between. Here the CDR3 reads CASSQEFGGVDEQYF. CDR3 DNA: TGCGCCAGCAGCCAAGAATTTGGGGGCGTGGACGAGCAGTACTTC.

Only one count was recorded for this clone. The J gene is TRBJ1-4, the V gene TRBV6-1; D might be TRBD1 (5 bases). Germline CDR1 MNHNS, CDR2 SASEGT. The CDR3 runs 15 residues. V lost 3 bases and J lost 8, with 16 bases in between. CDR3 in DNA: TGTGCCAGCAGTGACCCCAGGGCAGGGAGCGAAAAACTGTTTTTT. This codes for CASSDPRAGSEKLFF.

The V gene is TRBV27, the J gene TRBJ2-3; TRBD2 matches at 9 bases. Germline CDR1 and CDR2: MNHEY and SMNVEV (reference sequence). This CDR3 spans 15 amino acids. Trimming cost V 2 bases and J 8 bases; bases outside gene matches: 8. CDR3 nucleotide sequence: TGTGCCAGCAGTTTAGAAGGACTAGCGAAGGGTACGCAGTATTTT. It codes for CASSLEGLAKGTQYF.

CDR3 loop: CAISPDPAGELFF. In DNA form, the CDR3 reads TGTGCCATCAGTCCGGACCCAGCCGGGGAGCTGTTTTTT. The chain recombines TRBV10-3 with TRBJ2-2; D is uncertain. V dropped 5 bases and J dropped 6 bases, with 10 bases sitting between them. The CDR3 runs 13 residues. Looked up from germline, CDR1 is ENHRY and CDR2 is SYGVKD.

The V and J genes are TRBV19 and TRBJ2-7; 7 nucleotides align to TRBD1. Trimming removed 5 bases from V and 5 bases from J; junction bases left unmatched: 9. CDR3 length: 14 residues. The germline V gene encodes CDR1 LNHDA and CDR2 SQIVND (reference sequence). The CDR3 is CASSARTGPNEQYF. The CDR3 DNA reads as TGTGCCAGTAGTGCCCGGACAGGACCCAACGAGCAGTACTTC.

The gene calls are TRBV5-1 and TRBJ2-3; possibly TRBD1 for D (6 bases). CDR1 SGHRS and CDR2 YFSETQ come from the germline V gene. With 4 bases removed from V and 7 bases from J, the gap between germline ends came to 13 bases. The CDR3 has 13 amino acids. CDR3 sequence (DNA): TGCGCCAGCAGCCCCTGGGACAAAAATACGCAGTATTTT. The encoded protein is CASSPWDKNTQYF.

The chain is built from TRBV5-6 and TRBJ1-4; D is ambiguous. Germline V lookup: CDR1 SGHDT, CDR2 YYEEEE. The CDR3 length is 12 residues. The V gene lost 3 bases and the J gene lost 8 bases, with 8 bases spanning the gap. Written as DNA, the CDR3 is TGTGCCAGCAGCTCTAACGGGGAAAAACTGTTTTTT. Amino acid sequence: CASSSNGEKLFF.

This clone was seen a few times. The rearrangement links TRBV20-1 to TRBJ1-1; maybe TRBD1 (6 bases). The CDR3 sequence is 11 residues long. V lost 7 bases, J lost 7 bases, and 13 bases lay in between. The germline CDR1 and CDR2 sequences are DFQATT and SNEGSKA (reference sequence). This chain's CDR3 is CSGPRGSEAFF. The CDR3, as DNA: TGCAGTGGGCCCAGGGGCAGTGAAGCTTTCTTT.

The rearrangement joins TRBV5-1 to TRBJ2-1; D might be TRBD2 (6 bases). The CDR3 contains 14 residues. V lost 3 bases to trimming and J lost 5 bases, with 12 bases between them. Germline CDR1 is SGHRS and CDR2 is YFSETQ. In DNA form, the CDR3 reads TGCGCCAGCAGCTCCGTACCGGGGGACAATGAGCAGTTCTTC. This codes for CASSSVPGDNEQFF.

CDR3 coding DNA: TGTGCCAGCAGGGGACAGGGGGTCTCCTACGAGCAGTACTTC. This encodes CASRGQGVSYEQYF. The J gene is TRBJ2-7, the V gene TRBV28, with TRBD1 matching 11 bases. Per the germline V gene, CDR1 is MDHEN and CDR2 is SYDVKM. There are 14 residues in the CDR3. Losses at the gene ends were 6 bases for V and 0 bases for J; bases not matched to a gene: 1.

The J gene is TRBJ2-7, the V gene TRBV30, with 8 bases identical to TRBD1. The germline V gene has CDR1 GTSNPN and CDR2 SVGIG (reference sequence). With 4 bases clipped from V and 4 bases from J, the junction kept 0 bases outside the gene matches. CDR3 size: 11 residues. The CDR3 coding sequence is TGTGCCTGGAACAGGGGGTACGAGCAGTACTTC. It encodes CAWNRGYEQYF.

J is TRBJ2-1 and V is TRBV27, with TRBD2 identical over 7 bases. Trimming removed 1 base from V and 2 bases from J; junction bases left unmatched: 14. Germline CDR1 MNHEY, CDR2 SMNVEV (reference sequence). The CDR3 covers 19 residues. Here the CDR3 reads CASSLFGWPQREAYNEQFF. For the CDR3, the DNA is TGTGCCAGCAGTTTATTCGGGTGGCCCCAACGGGAGGCCTACAATGAGCAGTTCTTC.

The genes are TRBV6-6 and TRBJ2-7, with D possibly being TRBD1 (6 bases). Between the trimmed V and J ends, which lost 2 bases and 3 bases, there was a span of 14 bases. This CDR3 has 15 residues. From germline, CDR1 is MNHNY and CDR2 SVGAGI (reference sequence). CDR3 sequence reads: CASSYVGARVYEQYF. The CDR3 nucleotides are TGTGCCAGCAGTTACGTGGGGGCGCGAGTCTACGAGCAGTACTTC.

This clone was detected only a few times. This chain joins TRBV7-9 and TRBJ1-6, with unresolved D. Germline V CDR1 and CDR2: SEHNR, FQNEAQ (reference sequence). V lost 1 base to trimming and J lost 0 bases, with 7 bases between them. This CDR3 region has 16 residues. The DNA of the CDR3 is TGTGCCAGCAGCTTAGGGGAGAGCTCCTATAATTCACCCCTCCACTTT. Translated: CASSLGESSYNSPLHF.

This chain links TRBV27 with TRBJ1-6; D unclear. Trimming took 2 bases from V and 0 from J, leaving 8 bases between them. CDR1 and CDR2 (germline): MNHEY, SMNVEV (reference sequence). This CDR3 contains 16 residues. This chain's CDR3 is CASSLGRDSYNSPLHF. Written as DNA, the CDR3 is TGTGCCAGCAGTTTAGGAAGGGACTCCTATAATTCACCCCTCCACTTT.

Only one count was recorded for this clone. The sample has other DNA sequences that encode this CDR3 too. The chain uses TRBV9 and TRBJ2-1; D not certain. Germline CDR1 and CDR2: SGDLS and YYNGEE. The CDR3 is 12 amino acids. The V end was cut by 3 bases, the J end by 7 bases, with 8 bases between. CDR3 in amino acids: CASSAAGNEQFF. CDR3 in DNA: TGTGCCAGCAGCGCTGCTGGAAATGAGCAGTTCTTC.

This clone showed up just once. The chain joins TRBV30 to TRBJ2-3, with TRBD2 matching 7 bases. Looked up from germline, CDR1 is GTSNPN and CDR2 is SVGIG (reference sequence). This CDR3 spans 12 amino acids. Trimming removed 6 bases from V and 4 bases from J; junction bases left unmatched: 4. CDR3 sequence reads: CACHRGADTQYF. For the CDR3, the DNA is TGTGCCTGCCACCGGGGGGCAGATACGCAGTATTTT.

The chain uses TRBV27 and TRBJ1-6, with 7 positions matching TRBD1. V lost 6 bases and J lost 7; bases outside the gene matches: 6. CDR3 size: 14 residues. Germline CDR1 and CDR2: MNHEY and SMNVEV (reference sequence). The CDR3 reads CASRPDRPNSPLHF. In DNA, the CDR3 is TGTGCCAGCAGACCGGACAGGCCAAATTCACCCCTCCACTTT.

V gene TRBV7-3 combines with J gene TRBJ1-1; 8 nucleotides match TRBD1. This CDR3 region has 15 residues. Germline loops: CDR1 SGHTA, CDR2 FQGTGA. Trimming removed 2 bases from V and 6 bases from J; junction bases left unmatched: 8. CDR3 sequence reads: CASSLSGGIGAEAFF. The CDR3 nucleotides read TGTGCCAGCAGCTTATCAGGGGGCATTGGCGCTGAAGCTTTCTTT.

The chain uses TRBV6-5 and TRBJ2-5; maybe TRBD2 (5 bases). Per germline, CDR1 MNHEY and CDR2 SVGAGI. CDR3 length: 14 amino acids. Trimming removed 4 bases at V and 2 bases at J, with 11 bases between. Written as DNA, the CDR3 is TGTGCCAGCAGTTCCCTCCCGGGGCAAGAGACCCAGTACTTC. Translating gives CASSSLPGQETQYF.

The rearrangement joins TRBV10-3 to TRBJ1-5; 7 nucleotides align to TRBD1. The CDR3 is made up of 11 amino acids. Germline CDR1 reads ENHRY; CDR2 reads SYGVKD. V trimming: 10 bases; J trimming: 5 bases; junction bases outside the gene matches: 2. The CDR3 nucleotides are TGTGCCAGTACAGGGGATCAGCCCCAGCATTTT. It specifies CASTGDQPQHF.